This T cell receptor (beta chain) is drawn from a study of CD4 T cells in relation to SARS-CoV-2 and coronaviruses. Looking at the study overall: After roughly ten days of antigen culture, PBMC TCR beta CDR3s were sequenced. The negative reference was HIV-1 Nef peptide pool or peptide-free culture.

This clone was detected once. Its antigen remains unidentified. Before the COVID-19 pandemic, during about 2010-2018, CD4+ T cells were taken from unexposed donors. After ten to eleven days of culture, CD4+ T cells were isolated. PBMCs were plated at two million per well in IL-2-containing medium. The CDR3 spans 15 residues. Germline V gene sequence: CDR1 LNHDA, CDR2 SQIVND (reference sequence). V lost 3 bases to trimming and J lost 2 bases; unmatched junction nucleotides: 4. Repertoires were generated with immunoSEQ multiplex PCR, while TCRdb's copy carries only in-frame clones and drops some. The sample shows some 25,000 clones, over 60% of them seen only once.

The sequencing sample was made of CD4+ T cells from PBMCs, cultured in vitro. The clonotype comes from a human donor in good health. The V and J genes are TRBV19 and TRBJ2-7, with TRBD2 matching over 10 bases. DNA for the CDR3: TGTGCCAGTAGTATTGCTAGCGGGAGTCCCTACGAGCAGTACTTC. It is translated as CASSIASGSPYEQYF. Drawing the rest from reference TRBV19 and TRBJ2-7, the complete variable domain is DGGITQSPKYLFRKEGQNVTLSCEQNLNHDAMYWYRQDPGQGLRLIYYSQIVNDFQKGDIAEGYSVSREKKESFPLTVTSAQKNPTAFYLCASSIASGSPYEQYFGPGTRLTVT.